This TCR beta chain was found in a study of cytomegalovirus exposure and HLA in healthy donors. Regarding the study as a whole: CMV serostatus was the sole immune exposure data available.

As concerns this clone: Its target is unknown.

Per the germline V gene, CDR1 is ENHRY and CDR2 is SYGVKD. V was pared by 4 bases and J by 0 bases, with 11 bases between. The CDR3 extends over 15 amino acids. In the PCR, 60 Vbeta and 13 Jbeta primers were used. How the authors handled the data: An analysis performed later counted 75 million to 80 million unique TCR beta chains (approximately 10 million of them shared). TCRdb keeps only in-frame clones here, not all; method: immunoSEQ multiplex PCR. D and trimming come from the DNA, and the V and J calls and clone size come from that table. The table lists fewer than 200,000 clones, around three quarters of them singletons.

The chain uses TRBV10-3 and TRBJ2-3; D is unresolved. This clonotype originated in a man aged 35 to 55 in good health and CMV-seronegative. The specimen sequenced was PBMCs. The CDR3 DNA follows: TGTGCCATCAGTGCGGCTGCTAGAAGCACAGATACGCAGTATTTT. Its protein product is CAISAAARSTDTQYF.